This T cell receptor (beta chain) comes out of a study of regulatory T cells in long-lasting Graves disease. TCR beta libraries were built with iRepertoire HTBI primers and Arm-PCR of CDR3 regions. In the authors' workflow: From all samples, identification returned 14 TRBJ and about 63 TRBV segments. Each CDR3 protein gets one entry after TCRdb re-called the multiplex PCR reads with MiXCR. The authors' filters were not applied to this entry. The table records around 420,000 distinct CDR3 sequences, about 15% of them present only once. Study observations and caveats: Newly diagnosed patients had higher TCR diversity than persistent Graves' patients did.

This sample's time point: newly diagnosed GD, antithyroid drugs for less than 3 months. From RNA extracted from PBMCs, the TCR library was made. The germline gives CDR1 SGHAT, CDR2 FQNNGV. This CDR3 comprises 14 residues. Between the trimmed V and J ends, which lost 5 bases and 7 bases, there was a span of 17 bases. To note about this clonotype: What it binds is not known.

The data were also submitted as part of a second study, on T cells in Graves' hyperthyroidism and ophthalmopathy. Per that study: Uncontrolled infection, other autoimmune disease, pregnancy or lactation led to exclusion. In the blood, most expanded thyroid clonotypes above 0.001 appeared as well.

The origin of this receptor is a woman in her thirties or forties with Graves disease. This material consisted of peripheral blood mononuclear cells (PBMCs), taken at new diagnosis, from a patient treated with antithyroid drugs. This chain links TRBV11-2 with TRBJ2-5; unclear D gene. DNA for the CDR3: TGTGCCAGCAGCCTTACTTCCCGGCTGGTGACCCAGTACTTC. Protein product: CASSLTSRLVTQYF.